This T cell receptor (beta chain) was profiled in a study of T cell responses to AZD1222 COVID-19 vaccine. Study-wide results and caveats: Dominant CD4 TCR responses targeted spike regions 160-218 and 743-854. Repertoire sampling was restricted to post-peak T cell response timepoints.

Concerning this clone: Its antigen is unidentified.

The germline gives CDR1 LNHDA, CDR2 SQIVND (reference sequence). Between the trimmed V and J ends, which lost 3 bases and 2 bases, there was a span of 14 bases. This CDR3 comprises 17 residues. Repertoires were generated with immunoSEQ multiplex PCR, while TCRdb's copy carries only in-frame clones and drops some. The data show about 140,000 clones, around nine tenths seen once. The genes are TRBV19 and TRBJ2-6; D is perhaps TRBD1 (5 bases). The input for sequencing was peripheral blood, taken on day 0 of AZD1222 vaccination. The TCR was taken from an adult in good health. The CDR3 sequence is CASSIDQGLTGANVLTF. The CDR3 nucleotides read TGTGCCAGTAGTATCGACCAGGGCCTGACTGGGGCCAACGTCCTGACTTTC.